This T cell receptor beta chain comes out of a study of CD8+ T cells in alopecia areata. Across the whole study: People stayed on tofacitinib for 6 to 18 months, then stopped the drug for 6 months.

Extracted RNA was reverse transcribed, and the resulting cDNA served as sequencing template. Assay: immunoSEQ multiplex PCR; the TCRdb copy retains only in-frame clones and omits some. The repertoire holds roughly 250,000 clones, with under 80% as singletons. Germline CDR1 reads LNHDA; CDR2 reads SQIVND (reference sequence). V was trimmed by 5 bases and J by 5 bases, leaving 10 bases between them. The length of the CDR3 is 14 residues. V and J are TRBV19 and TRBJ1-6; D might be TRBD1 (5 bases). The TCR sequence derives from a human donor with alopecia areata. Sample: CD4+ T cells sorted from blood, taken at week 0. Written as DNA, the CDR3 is TGTGCCAGTAGTCCTCGAGGGGATAATTCACCCCTCCACTTT. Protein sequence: CASSPRGDNSPLHF.